The 30 T cell receptor beta chains presented below share a single source sample, sequenced in a study of blood T cells in healthy people across ages. The authors ran a second PCR of about 7 to 11 cycles using a sample-barcoded 5' primer and a J-beta primer mix. TCRdb re-derived calls from the 5' RACE reads in MiXCR, one entry per CDR3 protein. The data show 700,000 to 900,000 distinct CDR3 sequences, roughly 50% seen once. Sequences were obtained from blood. Source of these receptors: an elderly man in good health.

The chain uses TRBV5-1 and TRBJ2-7; 10 bases line up with TRBD2. V shed 0 bases and J 2 bases; nucleotides not matched to a gene: 2. The CDR3 runs to 15 residues. Germline V gene sequence: CDR1 SGHRS, CDR2 YFSETQ. CDR3 nucleotides: TGCGCCAGCAGCTTGGACGGGACTAGCGCCTACGAGCAGTACTTC. Amino acids: CASSLDGTSAYEQYF.

The chain recombines TRBV3-1 with TRBJ2-3; no reliable D call. The CDR3 consists of 12 residues. Germline CDR1 LGHDT, CDR2 YNNKEL (reference sequence). Trimming took off 3 bases at V and 14 bases at J, with 15 bases between the two ends. This chain's CDR3 is CASSQENRYAYF. CDR3 nucleotides: TGTGCCAGCAGCCAGGAAAACAGATACGCGTATTTT.

This clonotype was detected a few times. The rearrangement links TRBV9 to TRBJ2-3; tentatively, D is TRBD1 (6 bases). CDR1 and CDR2 from the germline V gene are SGDLS and YYNGEE. The CDR3 loop spans 17 amino acids. The ends were cut back, 0 bases at V and 2 bases at J, with 16 bases in the middle. Here the CDR3 reads CASSVGVTGTYTDTQYF. CDR3 sequence (DNA): TGTGCCAGCAGCGTAGGGGTGACAGGTACTTACACAGATACGCAGTATTTT.

This clonotype was seen a single time. The chain is built from TRBV7-2 and TRBJ2-5; 7 nucleotides line up with TRBD2. Germline V gene lookup returns CDR1 SGHTA and CDR2 FQGNSA. The V and J ends lost 4 bases and 11 bases, in that order; junction bases with no gene match: 13. The CDR3 has 14 amino acids. CDR3 residues: CASSSRAAGNEQYF. The CDR3 nucleotides read TGTGCCAGCAGCTCAAGAGCAGCGGGAAATGAGCAGTACTTC.

This clonotype was counted only a few times. This chain uses TRBV13 with TRBJ2-4; tentative D call: TRBD1 (7 bases). TRBJ2-7 explains the end of the DNA better; the J call may be wrong. CDR3 size: 15 residues. Looked up from germline, CDR1 is PRHDT and CDR2 is FYEKMQ (reference sequence). The CDR3 spells CASSPGGTQSYEQYF. CDR3 sequence (DNA): TGTGCCAGCAGCCCAGGGGGGACTCAATCCTACGAGCAGTACTTC.

The chain is built from TRBV5-1 and TRBJ2-7; 9 bases fit TRBD1. The CDR3 is 14 residues long. Per the germline V gene, CDR1 is SGHRS and CDR2 is YFSETQ. V shed 5 bases and J 2 bases; nucleotides not matched to a gene: 5. The CDR3 region is CASRRDRAAYEQYF. CDR3 DNA sequence: TGCGCCAGCAGACGGGACAGGGCCGCCTACGAGCAGTACTTC. The entire variable domain, with the rest obtained from reference TRBV5-1 and TRBJ2-7, is as follows: KAGVTQTPRYLIKTRGQQVTLSCSPISGHRSVSWYQQTPGQGLQFLFEYFSETQRNKGNFPGRFSGRQFSNSRSEMNVSTLELGDSALYLCASRRDRAAYEQYFGPGTRLTVT.

The V gene is TRBV20-1, the J gene TRBJ1-2; D gene unclear. CDR1 and CDR2 from the germline V gene are DFQATT and SNEGSKA (reference sequence). The germline V and J ends were trimmed by 1 base and 5 bases, with 5 bases remaining between them. This CDR3 spans 11 amino acids. CDR3 sequence reads: CSARGAYGYTF. In DNA, the CDR3 is TGCAGTGCTAGAGGGGCTTATGGCTACACCTTC.

This clonotype has just a few counts. The V and J genes are TRBV20-1 and TRBJ1-5, with D hard to call. The CDR3 is 13 amino acids. Trimming took off 0 bases at V and 3 bases at J, with 6 bases between the two ends. The germline CDR1 and CDR2 sequences are DFQATT and SNEGSKA (reference sequence). CDR3 coding DNA: TGCAGTGCTAGAGACCGGGACAATCAGCCCCAGCATTTT. Its protein is CSARDRDNQPQHF.

This clonotype was detected a few times. The chain couples TRBV7-9 to TRBJ2-5; D is unclear. CDR1 and CDR2 from the germline V gene are SEHNR and FQNEAQ (reference sequence). V was trimmed by 3 bases and J by 5 bases, leaving 16 bases between them. There are 15 residues in the CDR3. The CDR3 DNA sequence: TGTGCCAGCAGCTTCGTACACTCGGATCGGGAGACCCAGTACTTC. It is translated as CASSFVHSDRETQYF.

The V call is TRBV18, the J call TRBJ2-1, with 7 bases matching TRBD2. Trimming took 1 base from V and 6 from J; bases not matched to a gene: 6. This CDR3 is built from 15 residues. Germline V gene data show CDR1 as KGHSH and CDR2 as LQKENI. In DNA, the CDR3 is TGTGCCAGCTCACCACGACTAGCCACTATCAATGAGCAGTTCTTC. Its translation: CASSPRLATINEQFF.

The chain employs TRBV29-1 and TRBJ2-4, with D tentatively TRBD2 (6 bases). The CDR3 contains 12 residues. Germline V gene lookup returns CDR1 SQVTM and CDR2 ANQGSEA. V was clipped by 3 bases and J by 6 bases, with 9 bases between them. CDR3 in amino acids: CSVETSLNIQYF. The CDR3 bases are TGCAGCGTTGAGACTAGTTTAAACATTCAGTACTTC.

This clonotype was counted at least ten times. An end of the junction does not agree with germline; a read error may underlie this. The V gene is TRBV3-1, the J gene TRBJ2-7; D is ambiguous. Per germline, CDR1 LGHDT and CDR2 YNNKEL (reference sequence). This CDR3 spans 12 amino acids. The CDR3 protein is CASSRTAYEQYF. DNA of the CDR3: TGCGCCAGCAGCCGAACAGCCTACGAGCAGTACTTC.

The CDR3 is CASSRGGNYGYTF. The CDR3 coding sequence is TGTGCCAGCAGCCGTGGAGGGAACTATGGCTACACCTTC. The rearrangement joins TRBV3-1 to TRBJ1-2; D remains unclear. CDR3 length: 13 amino acids. In germline, CDR1 is LGHDT, CDR2 YNNKEL (reference sequence). Trimming pared 4 bases from V and 2 bases from J, leaving 8 bases between.

The table lists this clonotype with a few counts. The chain uses TRBV13 and TRBJ2-1; 12 bases align to TRBD2. Germline V gene data show CDR1 as PRHDT and CDR2 as FYEKMQ (reference sequence). The V and J ends lost 5 bases and 5 bases, in that order; junction bases with no gene match: 10. The CDR3 extends over 17 amino acids. The CDR3 region has the DNA TGTGCCAGCAGCCAGACTAGCGGGGGCCCCGGGGACAATGAGCAGTTCTTC. Translating it yields CASSQTSGGPGDNEQFF.

At least ten counts were recorded for this clonotype. CDR3 protein: CASSAGRANTEAFF. CDR3 DNA: TGTGCCAGCAGCGCGGGTAGGGCGAACACTGAAGCTTTCTTT. The V gene is TRBV4-2, the J gene TRBJ1-1; no definite D call. The germline CDR1 and CDR2 sequences are LGHNA and YNFKEQ. CDR3 length: 14 amino acids. V lost 5 bases to trimming and J lost 1 base, with 11 bases between them.

In its sample, this clonotype was seen once. The chain carries TRBV4-1 and TRBJ2-3; tentative D call: TRBD1 (6 bases). Trimming cost V 1 base and J 14 bases, with 25 bases left between them. Germline lookup yields CDR1 MGHRA and CDR2 YSYEKL. The CDR3 totals 16 residues. The CDR3, as DNA: TGCGCCAGCAGCCAAGGGGACACCCTGTGGGTCAGATACGCGTATTTT. Its translation: CASSQGDTLWVRYAYF.

The V gene is TRBV3-1, the J gene TRBJ2-1; either TRBD1 or TRBD2 may supply D (5 bases each). The V end lost 3 bases, the J end lost 5 bases, and 17 bases lay between the germline ends. CDR1 is LGHDT, CDR2 YNNKEL, per germline (reference sequence). The CDR3 totals 16 residues. In nucleotides, the CDR3 is TGTGCCAGCAGCCAGACTACCCGGGGCCTTAACAATGAGCAGTTCTTC. It specifies CASSQTTRGLNNEQFF.

The chain employs TRBV15 and TRBJ2-1, with 9 bases matching TRBD2. The germline V gene has CDR1 LNHNV and CDR2 YYDKDF (reference sequence). Germline trimming cut 4 bases from V and 1 base from J; bases unmatched to any gene: 8. CDR3 size: 17 residues. CDR3 nucleotide sequence: TGTGCCACCAGCACTCCAGGACTAGCGTTTTCCTACAATGAGCAGTTCTTC. It translates to CATSTPGLAFSYNEQFF.

This clonotype was observed once. This rearrangement joins TRBV28 to TRBJ1-2; D is perhaps TRBD1 (5 bases). The germline gives CDR1 MDHEN, CDR2 SYDVKM. The V and J ends lost 7 bases and 0 bases respectively, with 9 bases between them. This CDR3 region has 13 residues. The CDR3 region is CASIGAPNYGYTF. The CDR3 DNA follows: TGTGCCAGCATCGGGGCCCCTAACTATGGCTACACCTTC.

The chain has TRBV28 and TRBJ2-7; D remains ambiguous. From germline, CDR1 is MDHEN and CDR2 SYDVKM. The CDR3 has 14 amino acids. Trimming took off 7 bases at V and 0 bases at J, with 13 bases between the two ends. The CDR3 DNA reads TGTGCCAGCACCCTAAAAGGGCGCTCCTACGAGCAGTACTTC. This encodes CASTLKGRSYEQYF.

V usage is TRBV7-2 and J usage is TRBJ2-3; the match to TRBD2 covers 11 bases. CDR1 and CDR2 from the germline V gene are SGHTA and FQGNSA. The CDR3 extends over 18 amino acids. Trimming cost V 1 base and J 3 bases; bases outside gene matches: 9. Written as DNA, the CDR3 is TGTGCCAGCAGCTTAGTTCTAGCGGGAGGTGGTTTGACAGATACGCAGTATTTT. It codes for CASSLVLAGGGLTDTQYF.

The gene calls are TRBV6-4 and TRBJ2-7, with TRBD2 identical over 11 bases. The trim removed 3 bases at V and 7 bases at J, leaving 8 bases unmatched. Germline V lookup: CDR1 MRHNA, CDR2 SNTAGT. The CDR3 totals 15 residues. In DNA form, the CDR3 reads TGTGCCAGCAGTGAACTAGCGGGAGCCCACAATGAGCAGTACTTC. This encodes CASSELAGAHNEQYF.

This clonotype was found a few times. V is TRBV19 and J is TRBJ1-2, with unresolved D. V dropped 8 bases and J dropped 5 bases, with 3 bases sitting between them. This CDR3 spans 9 amino acids. Germline CDR1 reads LNHDA; CDR2 reads SQIVND (reference sequence). DNA for the CDR3: TGTGCCAGTCTGTATGGCTACACCTTC. Its translation is CASLYGYTF.

This clonotype was seen a handful of times. V usage is TRBV2 and J usage is TRBJ2-3, with D possibly TRBD2 on 6 matching bases. This CDR3 has 14 amino acids. Between the trimmed V and J ends, which lost 6 bases and 0 bases, there was a span of 10 bases. Germline lookup yields CDR1 SNHLY and CDR2 FYNNEI. CDR3 DNA sequence: TGTGCCAGCAGGCCGGGACTTAGCACAGATACGCAGTATTTT. Its translation: CASRPGLSTDTQYF.

This clonotype has a handful of counts. DNA of the CDR3: TGTGCCATCAGTGACAGGAGCTCCTACGAGCAGTACTTC. It codes for CAISDRSSYEQYF. V and J are TRBV10-3 and TRBJ2-7; no definite D call. Germline V gene lookup returns CDR1 ENHRY and CDR2 SYGVKD. V lost 3 bases to trimming and J lost 0 bases, with 6 bases between them. The CDR3 covers 13 residues.

The chain carries TRBV9 and TRBJ2-3, with 7 bases that match TRBD1. The junction had 4 bases not matched to a gene; V was cut back by 0 bases and J by 3 bases. The CDR3 length is 15 residues. CDR1 and CDR2 (germline): SGDLS, YYNGEE. CDR3 in DNA: TGTGCCAGCAGCGTAGAAAGGGGGCGGACAGATACGCAGTATTTT. This gives the protein CASSVERGRTDTQYF.

The rearrangement joins TRBV2 to TRBJ2-4; D is ambiguous. The closer fit of TRBJ2-7 to the DNA end suggests the J call may be wrong. The CDR3 has 12 amino acids. Germline V gene sequence: CDR1 SNHLY, CDR2 FYNNEI. CDR3 DNA sequence: TGTGCCAGCAGTGTCGCTACTCTCGAGCAGTACTTC. It yields the protein CASSVATLEQYF.

The chain links TRBV5-1 to TRBJ2-1; 11 bases line up with TRBD2. Germline-derived CDR1 and CDR2 are SGHRS and YFSETQ. The CDR3 spans 20 residues. The V segment lost 4 bases and the J segment 8 bases; nucleotides outside the gene matches: 23. The CDR3 coding sequence is TGCGCCAGCAGCCGCCGGACAGGGGCGATAATAGCGGGAGGGTCGGATGAGCAGTTCTTC. This sequence encodes CASSRRTGAIIAGGSDEQFF.

For the CDR3, the DNA is TGCGCCAGCAGCTTGGGGTCTCTAGCGGGAGCCTACAATGAGCAGTTCTTC. This encodes CASSLGSLAGAYNEQFF. The chain couples TRBV5-1 to TRBJ2-1; 10 nucleotides match TRBD2. Germline-derived CDR1 and CDR2 are SGHRS and YFSETQ. The CDR3 totals 17 residues. V shed 0 bases, J shed 2 bases, and the junction held 5 bases outside the gene matches.

This clonotype was observed a few times. This chain links TRBV20-1 with TRBJ2-7; D tentatively fits TRBD1 or TRBD2 (5 bases each). CDR1 is DFQATT, CDR2 SNEGSKA, per germline (reference sequence). The CDR3 runs 14 residues. Trimming pared 6 bases from V and 5 bases from J, leaving 20 bases between. This CDR3 is CSAPGRTMGDEQYF. The CDR3 DNA reads as TGCAGTGCACCGGGACGTACAATGGGCGACGAGCAGTACTTC.